This section outlines one TCR beta chain sequence together with its context. The antigen is undetermined. This sample was taken from a study of cytomegalovirus exposure and HLA in healthy donors. Whole-study results and caveats: The study designated 150 or so TCR beta chains cytomegalovirus-associated. TCR beta chain V- and J-gene trimming was linked, in a later analysis, to a missense variant in DCLRE1C. There were several of the most significant clusters that appeared linked to common viral pathogens in a later analysis.

CDR3 length: 12 residues. Trimming took 7 bases from V and 1 from J, leaving 5 bases between them. Germline lookup yields CDR1 SGHTS and CDR2 YDEGEE. The PCR had 60 Vbeta and 13 Jbeta primers. Method: immunoSEQ multiplex PCR; TCRdb's copy keeps in-frame clones and lacks some. Among under 130,000 clones listed, 75% to 85% were seen once. The TCR was taken from a man between 18 and 29 years old in good health and CMV-seronegative. V usage is TRBV5-8 and J usage is TRBJ2-2; no clear D gene. Sequenced: PBMCs. For the CDR3, the DNA is TGTGCCAGCGGCCTGAACACCGGGGAGCTGTTTTTT. Its protein product is CASGLNTGELFF. The variable domain in full, with the rest retrieved from reference TRBV5-8 and TRBJ2-2, is EAGVTQSPTHLIKTRGQQATLRCSPISGHTSVYWYQQALGLGLQFLLWYDEGEERNRGNFPPRFSGRQFPNYSSELNVNALELEDSALYLCASGLNTGELFFGEGSRLTVL.